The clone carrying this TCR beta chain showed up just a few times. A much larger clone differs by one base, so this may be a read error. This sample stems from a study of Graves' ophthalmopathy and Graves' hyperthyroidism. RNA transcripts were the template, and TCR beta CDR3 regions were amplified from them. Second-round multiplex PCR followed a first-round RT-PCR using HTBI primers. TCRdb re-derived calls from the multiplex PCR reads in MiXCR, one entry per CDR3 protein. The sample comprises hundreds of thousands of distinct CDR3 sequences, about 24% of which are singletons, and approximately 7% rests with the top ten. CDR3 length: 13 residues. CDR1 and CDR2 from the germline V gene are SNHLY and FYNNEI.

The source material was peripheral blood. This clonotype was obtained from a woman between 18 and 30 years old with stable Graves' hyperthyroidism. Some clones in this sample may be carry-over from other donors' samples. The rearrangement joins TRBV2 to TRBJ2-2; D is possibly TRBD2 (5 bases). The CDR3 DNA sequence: TGTGTCAGCCGCCCTACGGGGACCGGGGAGCTGTTTTTT. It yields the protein CVSRPTGTGELFF.